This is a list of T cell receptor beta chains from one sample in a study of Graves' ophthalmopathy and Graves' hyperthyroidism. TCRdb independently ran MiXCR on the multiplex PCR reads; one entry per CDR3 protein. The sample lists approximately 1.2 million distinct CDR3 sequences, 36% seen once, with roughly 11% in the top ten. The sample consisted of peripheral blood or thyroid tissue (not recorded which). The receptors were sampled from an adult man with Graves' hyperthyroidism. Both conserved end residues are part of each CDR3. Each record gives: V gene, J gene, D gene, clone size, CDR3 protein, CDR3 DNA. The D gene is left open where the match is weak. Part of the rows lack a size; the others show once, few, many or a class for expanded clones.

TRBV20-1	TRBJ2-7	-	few	CSANFESEQYF	TGCAGTGCGAACTTCGAGAGCGAGCAGTACTTC
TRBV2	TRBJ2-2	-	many	CASRVDNTGELFF	TGTGCCAGCAGGGTGGACAACACCGGGGAGCTGTTTTTT
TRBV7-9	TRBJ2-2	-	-	CASSFGGRENTGELFF	TGTGCCAGCAGCTTTGGGGGGCGGGAGAACACCGGGGAGCTGTTTTTT
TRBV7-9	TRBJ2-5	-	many	CASSLVSVQETQYF	TGTGCCAGCAGCTTAGTGAGTGTTCAAGAGACCCAGTACTTC
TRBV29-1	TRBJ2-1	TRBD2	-	CRATGTSGSRNEQFF	TGCAGAGCTACCGGGACTAGCGGGAGCCGGAATGAGCAGTTCTTC
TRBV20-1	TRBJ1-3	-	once	CSALTPSGGSDDTIYF	TGCAGTGCTCTCACCCCTAGCGGCGGCTCGGACGACACCATATATTTT
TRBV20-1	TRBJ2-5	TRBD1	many	CSAKDRGGETQYF	TGCAGTGCTAAAGACAGGGGTGGGGAGACCCAGTACTTC
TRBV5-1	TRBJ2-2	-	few	CASSPEGRTGELFF	TGCGCCAGCAGCCCCGAAGGGCGTACCGGGGAGCTGTTTTTT
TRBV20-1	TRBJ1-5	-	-	CSGGGGLGQPQHF	TGCAGTGGAGGGGGGGGCTTAGGGCAGCCCCAGCATTTT
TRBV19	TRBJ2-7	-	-	CASSQTGTDYEQYF	TGTGCCAGTAGTCAGACTGGGACCGACTACGAGCAGTACTTC
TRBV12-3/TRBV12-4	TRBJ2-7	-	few	CASSLWGAPYEQYF	TGTGCCAGCAGTCTTTGGGGGGCCCCCTACGAGCAGTACTTC
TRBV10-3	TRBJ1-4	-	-	CAISPGGGEKLFF	TGTGCCATCAGTCCGGGGGGCGGTGAAAAACTGTTTTTT
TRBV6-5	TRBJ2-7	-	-	CASSYTFGDPYEQYF	TGTGCCAGCAGTTACACGTTCGGGGACCCCTACGAGCAGTACTTC
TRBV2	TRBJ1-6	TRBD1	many	CASSAQGAVNSPLHF	TGTGCCAGCAGTGCACAGGGGGCAGTTAATTCACCCCTCCACTTT
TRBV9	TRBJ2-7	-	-	CASSGTDPTYEQYF	TGTGCCAGCAGTGGGACGGACCCAACCTACGAGCAGTACTTC
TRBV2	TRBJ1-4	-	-	CASTYGGSNEKLFF	TGTGCCAGCACCTATGGGGGATCTAATGAAAAACTGTTTTTT
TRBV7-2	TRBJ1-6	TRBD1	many	CASSLVGGGTSNSPLHF	TGTGCCAGCAGCTTAGTAGGAGGGGGCACGTCCAATTCACCCCTCCACTTT
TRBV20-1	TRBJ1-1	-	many	CSTSQENTEAFF	TGCAGTACAAGTCAGGAGAACACTGAAGCTTTCTTT